These 30 T cell receptor beta chains came from one sample sequenced in a study of blood T cell repertoires in COVID-19. Measured with immunoSEQ multiplex PCR; TCRdb has only the in-frame clones, and not every one. The repertoire holds about 55,000 clones, with approximately 90% as singletons. The sample taken for sequencing was peripheral blood. These receptors were collected from a man between 65 and 85 years old with acute or convalescent COVID-19.

This chain joins TRBV7-8 and TRBJ1-4; TRBD1 agrees at 7 bases. Germline V gene lookup returns CDR1 SGHVS and CDR2 FQNEAQ. The J segment lost 3 bases and the V segment lost 5 bases, leaving 15 bases of the junction unmatched. The CDR3 spans 18 residues. The CDR3 is CASSPQARLTGSNEKLFF. Written as DNA, the CDR3 is TGTGCCAGCAGCCCCCAGGCCCGCCTGACAGGGTCTAATGAAAAACTGTTTTTT.

The chain combines TRBV2 with TRBJ1-1; 8 positions agree with TRBD1. This CDR3 has 15 residues. The V segment lost 6 bases and the J segment 6 bases; nucleotides outside the gene matches: 12. From germline, CDR1 is SNHLY and CDR2 FYNNEI. CDR3 sequence (DNA): TGTGCCAGCAGCAAACGAATCGGGACAGGCGCTGAAGCTTTCTTT. Amino acid sequence: CASSKRIGTGAEAFF.

Points on this clone: Relative to the germline gene, one junction end is altered; a read error may explain this. In DNA, the CDR3 is TGTGCTAGCAGCTTAGCGGGACAAAAAGAGACCCAGTACTTC. Its translation is CASSLAGQKETQYF. The genes are TRBV7-7 and TRBJ2-5; TRBD2 matches 8 bases. The CDR3 consists of 14 residues. The germline gives CDR1 SSHAT, CDR2 FNYEAQ (reference sequence).

The chain has TRBV18 and TRBJ1-2; 8 positions match TRBD1. CDR1 and CDR2 from the germline V gene are KGHSH and LQKENI. V dropped 2 bases and J dropped 6; count of bases not matched to a gene: 5. The CDR3 length is 14 residues. CDR3 DNA: TGTGCCAGCTCACCAACGACAGGGGAGGATGGCTACACCTTC. Its translation is CASSPTTGEDGYTF.

The rearrangement uses TRBV4-2 and TRBJ2-5; D possibly corresponds to TRBD2 (5 bases). CDR1 and CDR2 (germline): LGHNA, YNFKEQ. Trimming stripped 0 bases from V and 1 base from J, with 9 bases between. The CDR3 length is 15 residues. CDR3 sequence reads: CASSQEGARQETQYF. As DNA, the CDR3 is TGTGCCAGCAGCCAAGAGGGAGCACGCCAAGAGACCCAGTACTTC.

J is TRBJ1-3 and V is TRBV5-5, with 7 bases fitting TRBD1. Germline values: CDR1 SGHKS, CDR2 YYEKEE (reference sequence). The length of the CDR3 is 17 residues. V shed 0 bases, J shed 2 bases, and the junction held 8 bases outside the gene matches. This chain's CDR3 is CASSLAVTGSTGNTIYF. The CDR3 bases are TGTGCCAGCAGCTTGGCCGTGACAGGGTCAACTGGAAACACCATATATTTT.

This chain links TRBV9 with TRBJ2-7, with a weak D call TRBD2 (6 bases). The CDR3 sequence is 16 residues long. V shed 3 bases and J shed 0 bases, with 16 bases lying between them. CDR1 SGDLS and CDR2 YYNGEE come from the germline V gene. The CDR3 spells CASSEPKRAHSYEQYF. CDR3 nucleotide sequence: TGTGCCAGCAGCGAACCGAAGCGGGCCCACTCCTACGAGCAGTACTTC.

Written as DNA, the CDR3 is TGCGCCAGCAGCCCGGGAGGGACAGGGACGGCTTACGAGCAGTACTTC. Translation gives CASSPGGTGTAYEQYF. The chain couples TRBV5-1 to TRBJ2-7; possible D gene TRBD1, 9 bases. Looked up from germline, CDR1 is SGHRS and CDR2 is YFSETQ. V was trimmed by 4 bases and J by 4 bases, leaving 21 bases between them. The CDR3 has 16 residues. The complete variable domain, with remaining parts taken from reference TRBV5-1 and TRBJ2-7, reads KAGVTQTPRYLIKTRGQQVTLSCSPISGHRSVSWYQQTPGQGLQFLFEYFSETQRNKGNFPGRFSGRQFSNSRSEMNVSTLELGDSALYLCASSPGGTGTAYEQYFGPGTRLTVT.

The rearrangement uses TRBV6-1 and TRBJ2-7; D is ambiguous. Between the trimmed V and J ends, which lost 1 base and 2 bases, there was a span of 9 bases. This CDR3 is built from 14 residues. In germline, CDR1 is MNHNS, CDR2 SASEGT. The CDR3 DNA sequence: TGTGCCAGCAGTGAAGGTGGCAGGACCTACGAGCAGTACGTC. Its protein is CASSEGGRTYEQYV.

The chain is built from TRBV4-3 and TRBJ2-2; 16 nucleotides align to TRBD2. Trimming took 0 bases from V and 3 from J; bases not matched to a gene: 13. The V gene's germline CDR1 is LGHNA and CDR2 YSLEER. This CDR3 is 22 amino acids long. The CDR3 DNA reads TGCGCCAGCAGCCAAGAACACAACTCCCGGGGACTAGCGGGAGGGTACACCGGGGAGCTGTTTTTT. It yields the protein CASSQEHNSRGLAGGYTGELFF.

This clone occurred once. The rearrangement links TRBV19 to TRBJ2-1, with 10 bases identical to TRBD1. Per the germline V gene, CDR1 is LNHDA and CDR2 is SQIVND (reference sequence). The length of the CDR3 is 15 residues. The junction had 2 bases not matched to a gene; V was cut back by 5 bases and J by 1 base. DNA of the CDR3: TGTGCCAGTAGTGGGACAGGGGCATCCTACAATGAGCAGTTCTTC. It specifies CASSGTGASYNEQFF.

CDR3: CASSVGTVNTEAFF. CDR3 bases: TGTGCCAGCAGCGTAGGGACAGTGAACACTGAAGCTTTCTTT. The chain carries TRBV9 and TRBJ1-1; D perhaps matches TRBD1 (6 bases). Trimming removed 0 bases at V and 0 bases at J, with 6 bases between. The CDR3 runs 14 residues. The germline V gene encodes CDR1 SGDLS and CDR2 YYNGEE.

The chain links TRBV6-2 or TRBV6-3 to TRBJ2-7; a possible D gene is TRBD1 (5 bases). The germline CDR1 and CDR2 sequences are MNHEY and SVGEGT. With 0 bases removed from V and 6 bases from J, the gap between germline ends came to 9 bases. The CDR3 covers 13 residues. CDR3 DNA sequence: TGTGCCAGCAGTTACTCGACAGTTTCCGAGCAGTACGTC. Translated: CASSYSTVSEQYV.

V gene TRBV5-1 combines with J gene TRBJ2-7, with 12 nucleotides matching TRBD2. The CDR3 runs to 15 residues. Germline V lookup: CDR1 SGHRS, CDR2 YFSETQ. V lost 4 bases to trimming and J lost 2 bases; unmatched junction nucleotides: 4. Here the CDR3 reads CASSVGLAGPYEQYV. CDR3 nucleotides: TGCGCCAGCAGCGTCGGACTAGCGGGGCCCTACGAGCAGTACGTC.

The rearrangement uses TRBV9 and TRBJ1-2; 7 nucleotides agree with TRBD1. In germline, CDR1 is SGDLS, CDR2 YYNGEE. The CDR3 has 16 residues. V gave up 3 bases and J gave up 3 bases; unmatched junction bases: 11. The CDR3 DNA sequence: TGTGCCAGCAGCGGGGTAATAATCAGGGGGGACTATGGCTACACCTTC. Protein sequence: CASSGVIIRGDYGYTF. Combining the CDR3 with reference TRBV9 and TRBJ1-2 gives the whole variable domain DSGVTQTPKHLITATGQRVTLRCSPRSGDLSVYWYQQSLDQGLQFLIQYYNGEERAKGNILERFSAQQFPDLHSELNLSSLELGDSALYFCASSGVIIRGDYGYTFGSGTRLTVV.

The rearrangement joins TRBV4-1 to TRBJ2-7; 10 bases are shared with TRBD1. Germline V gene data show CDR1 as MGHRA and CDR2 as YSYEKL. This CDR3 spans 15 amino acids. Germline trimming cut 4 bases from V and 3 bases from J; bases unmatched to any gene: 6. CDR3 region: CASSRRQGALYEQYV. The CDR3 DNA follows: TGCGCCAGCAGCCGCCGACAGGGGGCTCTCTACGAGCAGTACGTC.

The genes are TRBV3-1 (or the pseudogene TRBV3-2) and TRBJ1-4, with D possibly matching TRBD1 (5 bases). V shed 4 bases and J shed 7 bases, with 19 bases lying between them. The CDR3 is 16 residues long. Germline V gene data show CDR1 as LGHDT and CDR2 as YNNKEL (reference sequence). CDR3 bases: TGTGCCAGCAGCCGAGGTAGTGGGGCCGAGTCTGAAAAACTGTTTTTT. It yields the protein CASSRGSGAESEKLFF.

The genes are TRBV19 and TRBJ2-7; maybe TRBD2 (5 bases). The CDR3 totals 15 residues. V lost 5 bases to trimming and J lost 3 bases, with 17 bases between them. Germline loops: CDR1 LNHDA, CDR2 SQIVND (reference sequence). The CDR3 sequence: CASSREMGTYYEQYF. The DNA of the CDR3 is TGTGCCAGTAGTCGGGAAATGGGAACATACTACGAGCAGTACTTC.

The chain employs TRBV4-2 and TRBJ2-1, with TRBD1 as a possible D gene (5 bases). V lost 0 bases to trimming and J lost 1 base, with 10 bases between them. Germline CDR1 LGHNA, CDR2 YNFKEQ. The CDR3 is made up of 16 amino acids. CDR3 protein: CASSQEGRVSYNEQFF. For the CDR3, the DNA is TGTGCCAGCAGCCAAGAAGGCAGGGTGTCCTACAATGAGCAGTTCTTC.

The V gene is TRBV7-2, the J gene TRBJ1-1, with D maybe TRBD1 (6 bases). Germline lookup yields CDR1 SGHTA and CDR2 FQGNSA. Trimming removed 5 bases at V and 3 bases at J, with 13 bases between. This CDR3 has 14 amino acids. As DNA, the CDR3 is TGTGCCAGCAGCCACTACAGGGCGGACACTGAAGCTTTCTTT. The encoded protein is CASSHYRADTEAFF.

CDR3 sequence: CASSRDSGRAQRENEQFF. For the CDR3, the DNA is TGCGCCAGCAGCCGAGATAGCGGGAGGGCCCAGAGAGAGAATGAGCAGTTCTTC. The V call is TRBV4-1, the J call TRBJ2-1; 11 nucleotides line up with TRBD2. CDR1 MGHRA and CDR2 YSYEKL come from the germline V gene. The CDR3 spans 18 residues. Unmatched junction bases numbered 15, after V lost 4 bases and J lost 7 bases.

The rearrangement joins TRBV7-9 to TRBJ2-5; 12 bases align to TRBD2. Germline assignment: CDR1 SEHNR and CDR2 FQNEAQ (reference sequence). V shed 7 bases, J shed 7 bases, and the junction held 25 bases outside the gene matches. The CDR3 length is 20 residues. CDR3 sequence (DNA): TGTGCCAGCACCACCCCTCTGGGACTAGCGGGCTATGTTGAAGGTGGGACCCAGTACTTC. Translated, it gives CASTTPLGLAGYVEGGTQYF.

The CDR3 DNA follows: TGTGCCAGCAGCCGCAGGGTCAATCAGCCCCAGCATTTT. Its translation: CASSRRVNQPQHF. J is TRBJ1-5 and V is TRBV4-2, with D perhaps matching TRBD1 (5 bases). V was clipped by 4 bases and J by 3 bases, with 7 bases between them. CDR3 length: 13 amino acids. Germline values: CDR1 LGHNA, CDR2 YNFKEQ.

This clone has only one observation. V usage is TRBV14 and J usage is TRBJ1-2; 7 nucleotides align to TRBD1. The germline V gene encodes CDR1 SGHDN and CDR2 FVKESK. Trimming took 0 bases from V and 8 from J; bases not matched to a gene: 9. CDR3 length equals 15 residues. CDR3 loop: CASSQEGKGARGYTF. The CDR3 DNA reads TGTGCCAGCAGCCAAGAGGGAAAGGGGGCGCGAGGCTACACCTTC. Combining the CDR3 with reference TRBV14 and TRBJ1-2 gives the whole variable domain EAGVTQFPSHSVIEKGQTVTLRCDPISGHDNLYWYRRVMGKEIKFLLHFVKESKQDESGMPNNRFLAERTGGTYSTLKVQPAELEDSGVYFCASSQEGKGARGYTFGSGTRLTVV.

Of note for this clone: This CDR3 is also generated by other DNA sequences in the sample. The V and J genes are TRBV5-4 and TRBJ1-2; 8 nucleotides line up with TRBD1. This CDR3 region has 13 residues. The junction had 2 bases not matched to a gene; V was cut back by 2 bases and J by 5 bases. CDR1 is SGHNT, CDR2 YYREEE, per germline (reference sequence). Here the CDR3 reads CASSLDRGYGYTF. The CDR3 nucleotides are TGTGCCAGCAGCTTAGACAGGGGTTATGGCTACACCTTC. Filled out from reference TRBV5-4 and TRBJ1-2, the complete variable domain reads ETGVTQSPTHLIKTRGQQVTLRCSSQSGHNTVSWYQQALGQGPQFIFQYYREEENGRGNFPPRFSGLQFPNYSSELNVNALELDDSALYLCASSLDRGYGYTFGSGTRLTVV.

The rearrangement joins TRBV28 to TRBJ2-5; TRBD1 might be the D (6 bases). The CDR3 consists of 13 residues. V was clipped by 3 bases and J by 4 bases, with 9 bases between them. Germline V gives CDR1 MDHEN, CDR2 SYDVKM. The CDR3 loop reads CASSFRGRETQYF. In DNA form, the CDR3 reads TGTGCCAGCAGTTTCAGGGGAAGAGAGACCCAGTACTTC.

This chain connects TRBV19 to TRBJ1-5; the D gene is possibly TRBD1 (6 bases). The CDR3 is 15 residues long. V lost 6 bases, J lost 2 bases, and 14 bases lay in between. The germline V gene has CDR1 LNHDA and CDR2 SQIVND (reference sequence). CDR3 DNA: TGTGCCAGTAGGACAGGTTATGGGGGCAATCAGCCCCAGCATTTT. Translated, it gives CASRTGYGGNQPQHF.

The chain carries TRBV10-2 and TRBJ1-1; D is uncertain. Germline CDR1 is WSHSY and CDR2 is SAAADI. V dropped 0 bases and J dropped 11 bases, with 13 bases sitting between them. CDR3 length: 13 amino acids. CDR3 nucleotide sequence: TGCGCCAGCAGTGAGTCGTCGGCCACGGGGGCTTTCTTT. Protein sequence: CASSESSATGAFF.

V gene TRBV6-4 combines with J gene TRBJ2-1; 8 positions match TRBD1. The CDR3 extends over 14 amino acids. With 6 bases clipped from V and 5 bases from J, the junction kept 6 bases outside the gene matches. Germline V gene lookup returns CDR1 MRHNA and CDR2 SNTAGT. CDR3 residues: CASRRQGWDNEQFF. CDR3 in DNA: TGTGCCAGCAGACGACAGGGGTGGGACAATGAGCAGTTCTTC.

V and J are TRBV18 and TRBJ2-5; 8 bases align to TRBD1. V was clipped by 3 bases and J by 2 bases; unmatched bases: 2. The CDR3 contains 14 residues. Germline loops: CDR1 KGHSH, CDR2 LQKENI. This CDR3 is CASSPNRGQETQYF. The CDR3 nucleotides read TGTGCCAGCTCACCGAACAGGGGGCAAGAGACCCAGTACTTC.